The rows below give T cell receptor beta chains drawn from one sample of a study of shared clonotypes between healthy human individuals. Some clones are missing from TCRdb's copy, which holds only in-frame ones; the method was immunoSEQ multiplex PCR. The repertoire consists of approximately 2,000,000 clones, with under 95% occurring once and the leading ten covering more than 0.35%. Source material: naive CD4+ T cells from PBMCs. These TCRs come from a man between 18 and 35 years old in good health. Some clones in this sample may be carry-over from other donors' samples. The CDR3 runs from the conserved cysteine through the conserved F or W.

J,V,CDR3
TRBJ2-7,TRBV18,CASSPASGQGYEQYF
TRBJ2-7,TRBV2,CASSGLTTPGQGARNEQYF
TRBJ2-7,TRBV19,CASSIGQPGGEQYF
TRBJ1-2,TRBV28,CASSSTTGGYGYTF
TRBJ2-7,TRBV21-1,CASSSPNPAAGKPYEQYF
TRBJ1-1,TRBV5-1,CASSGLVAGTGIGEAFF
TRBJ2-3,TRBV25-1,CASSEPGSRDTQYF
TRBJ1-3,TRBV19,CASTGQGFVNTIYF
TRBJ2-7,TRBV5-1,CASSLVASSYEQYF
TRBJ2-7,TRBV5-1,CASSLELGLAYEQYF
TRBJ2-5,TRBV5-1,CASSLAPGGSGETQYF
TRBJ1-1,TRBV5-1,CASSLAQGATEAFF
TRBJ2-1,TRBV6-1,CASRSFSGRNNEQFF
TRBJ2-7,TRBV29-1,CSVADPAQYF
TRBJ2-2,TRBV2,CASHRNTGELFF
TRBJ2-3,TRBV4-1,CASSLGRTSESTDTQYF